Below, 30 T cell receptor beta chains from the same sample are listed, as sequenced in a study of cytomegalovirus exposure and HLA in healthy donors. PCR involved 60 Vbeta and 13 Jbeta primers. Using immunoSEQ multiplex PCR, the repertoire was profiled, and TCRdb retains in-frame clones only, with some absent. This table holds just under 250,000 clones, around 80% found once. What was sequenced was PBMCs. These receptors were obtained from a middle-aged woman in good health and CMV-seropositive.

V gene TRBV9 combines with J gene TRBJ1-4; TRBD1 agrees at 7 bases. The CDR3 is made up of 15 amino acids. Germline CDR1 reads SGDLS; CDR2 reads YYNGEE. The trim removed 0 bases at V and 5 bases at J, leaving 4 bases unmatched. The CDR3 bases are TGTGCCAGCAGCGTAGGCAAGGGGGCAAATGAAAAACTGTTTTTT. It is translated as CASSVGKGANEKLFF.

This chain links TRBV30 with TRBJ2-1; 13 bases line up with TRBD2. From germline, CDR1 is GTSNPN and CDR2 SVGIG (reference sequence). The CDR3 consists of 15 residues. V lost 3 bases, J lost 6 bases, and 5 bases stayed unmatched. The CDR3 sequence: CAWRPGLAGVNEQFF. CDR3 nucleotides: TGTGCCTGGAGACCTGGACTAGCGGGAGTCAATGAGCAGTTCTTC.

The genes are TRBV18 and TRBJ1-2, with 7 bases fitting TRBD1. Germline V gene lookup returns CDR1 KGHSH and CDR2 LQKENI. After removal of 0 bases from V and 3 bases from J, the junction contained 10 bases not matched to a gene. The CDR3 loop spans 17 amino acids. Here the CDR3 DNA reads TGTGCCAGCTCACCACCCGGGAGACAGGGCCGGGACTATGGCTACACCTTC. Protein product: CASSPPGRQGRDYGYTF.

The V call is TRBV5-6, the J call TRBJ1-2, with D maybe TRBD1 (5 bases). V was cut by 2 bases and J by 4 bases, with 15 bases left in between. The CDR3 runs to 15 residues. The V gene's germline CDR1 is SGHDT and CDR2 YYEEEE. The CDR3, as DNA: TGTGCCAGCAGCTTAAGCTTAGGGGTTCTCTATGGCTACACCTTC. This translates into CASSLSLGVLYGYTF.

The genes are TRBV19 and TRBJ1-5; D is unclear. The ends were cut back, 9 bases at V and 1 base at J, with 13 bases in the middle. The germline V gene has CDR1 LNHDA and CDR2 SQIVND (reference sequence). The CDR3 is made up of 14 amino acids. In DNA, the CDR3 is TGTGCCAGCCGTGGAGGGCCGAGCAATCAGCCCCAGCATTTT. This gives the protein CASRGGPSNQPQHF.

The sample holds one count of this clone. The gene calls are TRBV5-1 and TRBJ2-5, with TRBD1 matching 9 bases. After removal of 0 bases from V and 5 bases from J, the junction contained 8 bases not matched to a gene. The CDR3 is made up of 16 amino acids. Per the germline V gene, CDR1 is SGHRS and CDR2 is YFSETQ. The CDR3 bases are TGCGCCAGCAGCTTGGGAGGGGGACAGGGTGACGAGACCCAGTACTTC. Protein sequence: CASSLGGGQGDETQYF.

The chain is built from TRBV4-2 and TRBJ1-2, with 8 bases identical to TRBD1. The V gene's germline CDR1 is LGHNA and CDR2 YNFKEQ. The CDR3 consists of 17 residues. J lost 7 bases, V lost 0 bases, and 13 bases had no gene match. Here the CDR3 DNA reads TGTGCCAGCAGCCAAGATCTTGGGACAGGCCCTGGTGGTGGCTACACCTTC. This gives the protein CASSQDLGTGPGGGYTF.

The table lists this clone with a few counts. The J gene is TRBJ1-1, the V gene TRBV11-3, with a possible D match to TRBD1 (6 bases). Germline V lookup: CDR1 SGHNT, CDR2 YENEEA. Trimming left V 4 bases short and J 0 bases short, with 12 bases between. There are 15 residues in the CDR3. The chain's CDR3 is CASSSSGTLNTEAFF. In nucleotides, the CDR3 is TGTGCCAGCAGCTCCTCCGGGACACTGAACACTGAAGCTTTCTTT.

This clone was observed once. CDR3 sequence reads: CASSPGGVKYGYTF. The CDR3 nucleotides are TGTGCCAGCAGCCCCGGGGGGGTGAAGTATGGCTACACCTTC. The V gene is TRBV7-8, the J gene TRBJ1-2, with D maybe TRBD1 (5 bases). Trimming cost V 5 bases and J 5 bases, with 15 bases left between them. The CDR3 runs to 14 residues. Germline values: CDR1 SGHVS, CDR2 FQNEAQ.

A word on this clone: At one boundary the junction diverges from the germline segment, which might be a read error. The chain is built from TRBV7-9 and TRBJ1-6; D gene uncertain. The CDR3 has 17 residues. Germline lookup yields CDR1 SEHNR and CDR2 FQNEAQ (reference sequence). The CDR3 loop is CSSSQGVISSYNSPLHF. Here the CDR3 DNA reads TGTTCCAGCAGCCAAGGAGTTATTAGCTCCTATAATTCACCCCTCCACTTT. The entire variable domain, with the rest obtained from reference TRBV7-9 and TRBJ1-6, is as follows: DTGVSQNPRHKITKRGQNVTFRCDPISEHNRLYWYRQTLGQGPEFLTYFQNEAQLEKSRLLSDRFSAERPKGSFSTLEIQRTEQGDSAMYLCSSSQGVISSYNSPLHFGNGTRLTVT.

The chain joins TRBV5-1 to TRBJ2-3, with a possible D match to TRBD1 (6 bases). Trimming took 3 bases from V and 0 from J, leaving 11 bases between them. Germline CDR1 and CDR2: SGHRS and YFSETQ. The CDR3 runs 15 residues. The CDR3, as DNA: TGCGCCAGCAGCTCCGGACAGTCCAGCACAGATACGCAGTATTTT. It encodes CASSSGQSSTDTQYF.

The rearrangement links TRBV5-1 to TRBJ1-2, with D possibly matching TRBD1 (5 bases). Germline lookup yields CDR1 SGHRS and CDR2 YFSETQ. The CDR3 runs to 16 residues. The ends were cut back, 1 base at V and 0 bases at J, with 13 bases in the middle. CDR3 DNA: TGCGCCAGCAGCTTGAGTGGCGGGACTTCTAACTATGGCTACACCTTC. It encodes CASSLSGGTSNYGYTF. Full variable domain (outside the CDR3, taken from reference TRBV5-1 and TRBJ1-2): KAGVTQTPRYLIKTRGQQVTLSCSPISGHRSVSWYQQTPGQGLQFLFEYFSETQRNKGNFPGRFSGRQFSNSRSEMNVSTLELGDSALYLCASSLSGGTSNYGYTFGSGTRLTVV.

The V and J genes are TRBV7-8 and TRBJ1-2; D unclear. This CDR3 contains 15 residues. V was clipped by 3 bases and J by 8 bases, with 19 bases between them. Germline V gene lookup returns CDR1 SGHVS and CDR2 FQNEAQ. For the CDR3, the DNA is TGTGCCAGCAGCTTTTTCATCGGTCGAAGTACGGGCTACACCTTC. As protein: CASSFFIGRSTGYTF. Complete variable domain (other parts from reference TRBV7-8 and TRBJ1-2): GAGVSQSPRYKVAKRGQDVALRCDPISGHVSLFWYQQALGQGPEFLTYFQNEAQLDKSGLPSDRFFAERPEGSVSTLKIQRTQQEDSAVYLCASSFFIGRSTGYTFGSGTRLTVV.

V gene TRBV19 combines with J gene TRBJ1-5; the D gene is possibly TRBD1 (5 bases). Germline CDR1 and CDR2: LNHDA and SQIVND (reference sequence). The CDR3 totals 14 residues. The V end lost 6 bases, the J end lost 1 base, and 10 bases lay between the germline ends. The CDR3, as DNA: TGTGCCAGTAGAAGACAGATGAGCAATCAGCCCCAGCATTTT. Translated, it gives CASRRQMSNQPQHF. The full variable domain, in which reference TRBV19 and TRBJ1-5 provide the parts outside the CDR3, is DGGITQSPKYLFRKEGQNVTLSCEQNLNHDAMYWYRQDPGQGLRLIYYSQIVNDFQKGDIAEGYSVSREKKESFPLTVTSAQKNPTAFYLCASRRQMSNQPQHFGDGTRLSIL.

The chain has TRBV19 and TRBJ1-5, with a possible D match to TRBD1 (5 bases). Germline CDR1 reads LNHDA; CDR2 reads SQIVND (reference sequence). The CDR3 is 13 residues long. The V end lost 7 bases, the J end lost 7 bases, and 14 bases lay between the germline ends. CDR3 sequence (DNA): TGTGCCAGTAACCTGGGGCAGTGGCAGCCCCAGCATTTT. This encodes CASNLGQWQPQHF.

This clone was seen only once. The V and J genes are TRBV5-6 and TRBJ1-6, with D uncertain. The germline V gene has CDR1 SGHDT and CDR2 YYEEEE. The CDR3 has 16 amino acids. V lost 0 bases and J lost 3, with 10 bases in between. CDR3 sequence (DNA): TGTGCCAGCAGCTTGGGCAGGCCTCGCTATAATTCACCCCTCCACTTT. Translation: CASSLGRPRYNSPLHF.

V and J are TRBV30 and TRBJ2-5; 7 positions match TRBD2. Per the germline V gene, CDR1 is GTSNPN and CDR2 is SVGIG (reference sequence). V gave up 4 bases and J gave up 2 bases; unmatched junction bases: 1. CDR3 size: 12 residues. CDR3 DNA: TGTGCCTGGACTAGCGGACAAGAGACCCAGTACTTC. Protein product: CAWTSGQETQYF.

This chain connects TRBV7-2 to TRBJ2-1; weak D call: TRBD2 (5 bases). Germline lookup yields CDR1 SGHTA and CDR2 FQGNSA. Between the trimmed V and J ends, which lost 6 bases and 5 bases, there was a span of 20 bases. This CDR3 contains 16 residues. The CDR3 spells CASRPPRRATNNEQFF. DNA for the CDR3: TGTGCCAGCAGACCCCCACGGCGGGCCACCAACAATGAGCAGTTCTTC.

CDR3 in amino acids: CASSLPGLAGGTNTGELFF. The CDR3 nucleotides are TGTGCCAGCAGCCTCCCGGGACTAGCGGGAGGTACGAACACCGGGGAGCTGTTTTTT. This sequence joins TRBV4-2 and TRBJ2-2, with 15 positions matching TRBD2. The J segment lost 0 bases and the V segment lost 4 bases, leaving 6 bases of the junction unmatched. The CDR3 extends over 19 amino acids. Germline loops: CDR1 LGHNA, CDR2 YNFKEQ.

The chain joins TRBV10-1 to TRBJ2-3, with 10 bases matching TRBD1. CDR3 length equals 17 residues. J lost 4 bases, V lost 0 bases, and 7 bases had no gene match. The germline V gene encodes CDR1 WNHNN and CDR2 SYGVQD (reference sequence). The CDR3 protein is CASSESLRDRGADTQYF. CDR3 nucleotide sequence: TGCGCCAGCAGTGAGTCCCTCCGGGACAGGGGTGCAGATACGCAGTATTTT.

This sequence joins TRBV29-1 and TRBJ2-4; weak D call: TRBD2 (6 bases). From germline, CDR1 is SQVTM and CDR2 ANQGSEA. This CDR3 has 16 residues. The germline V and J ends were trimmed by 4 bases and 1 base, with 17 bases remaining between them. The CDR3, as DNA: TGCAGCGTTGGGGGGGACCCCGGAGGGGCCAAAAACATTCAGTACTTC. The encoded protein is CSVGGDPGGAKNIQYF. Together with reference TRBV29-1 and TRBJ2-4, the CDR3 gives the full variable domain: SAVISQKPSRDICQRGTSLTIQCQVDSQVTMMFWYRQQPGQSLTLIATANQGSEATYESGFVIDKFPISRPNLTFSTLTVSNMSPEDSSIYLCSVGGDPGGAKNIQYFGAGTRLSVL.

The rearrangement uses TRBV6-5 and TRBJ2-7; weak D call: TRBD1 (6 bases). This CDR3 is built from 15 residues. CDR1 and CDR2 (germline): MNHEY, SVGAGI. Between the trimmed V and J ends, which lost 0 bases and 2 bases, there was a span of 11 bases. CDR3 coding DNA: TGTGCCAGCAGTTACTCCCTCCAGGGGCCCTACGAGCAGTACTTC. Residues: CASSYSLQGPYEQYF.

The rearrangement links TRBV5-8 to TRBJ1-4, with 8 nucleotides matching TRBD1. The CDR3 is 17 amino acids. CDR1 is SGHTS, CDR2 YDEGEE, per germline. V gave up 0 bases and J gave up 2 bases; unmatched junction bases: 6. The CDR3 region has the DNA TGTGCCAGCAGCTTGGGGACAGGGTCTCATACTAATGAAAAACTGTTTTTT. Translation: CASSLGTGSHTNEKLFF.

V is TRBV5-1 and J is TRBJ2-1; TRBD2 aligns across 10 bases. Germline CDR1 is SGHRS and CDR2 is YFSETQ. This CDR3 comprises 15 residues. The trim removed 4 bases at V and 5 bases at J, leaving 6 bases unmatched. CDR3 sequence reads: CASSPGLAVNNEQFF. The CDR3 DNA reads TGCGCCAGCAGCCCCGGACTAGCGGTGAACAATGAGCAGTTCTTC. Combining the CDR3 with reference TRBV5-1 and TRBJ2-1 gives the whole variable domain KAGVTQTPRYLIKTRGQQVTLSCSPISGHRSVSWYQQTPGQGLQFLFEYFSETQRNKGNFPGRFSGRQFSNSRSEMNVSTLELGDSALYLCASSPGLAVNNEQFFGPGTRLTVL.

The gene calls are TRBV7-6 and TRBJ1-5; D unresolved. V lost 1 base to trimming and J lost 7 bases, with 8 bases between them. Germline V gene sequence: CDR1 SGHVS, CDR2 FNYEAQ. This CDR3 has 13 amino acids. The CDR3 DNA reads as TGTGCCAGCAGCTTAGAAAGCGAACAGCCCCAGCATTTT. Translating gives CASSLESEQPQHF. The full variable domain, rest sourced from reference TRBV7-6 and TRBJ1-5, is GAGVSQSPRYKVTKRGQDVALRCDPISGHVSLYWYRQALGQGPEFLTYFNYEAQQDKSGLPNDRFSAERPEGSISTLTIQRTEQRDSAMYRCASSLESEQPQHFGDGTRLSIL.

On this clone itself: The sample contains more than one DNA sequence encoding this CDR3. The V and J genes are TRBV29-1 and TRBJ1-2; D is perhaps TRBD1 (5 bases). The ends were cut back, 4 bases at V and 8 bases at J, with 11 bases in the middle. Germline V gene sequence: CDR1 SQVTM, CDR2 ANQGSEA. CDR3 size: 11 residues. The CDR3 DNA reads TGCAGCGTTGCGGGGGGTTACGGCTACACCTTC. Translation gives CSVAGGYGYTF.

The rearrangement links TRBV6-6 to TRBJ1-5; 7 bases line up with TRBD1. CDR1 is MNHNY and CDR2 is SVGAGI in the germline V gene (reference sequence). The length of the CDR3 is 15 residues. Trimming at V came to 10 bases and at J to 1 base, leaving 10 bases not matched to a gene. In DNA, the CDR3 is TGTGCCATCGCCAGGGGGAAAGGAAGCAATCAGCCCCAGCATTTT. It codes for CAIARGKGSNQPQHF.

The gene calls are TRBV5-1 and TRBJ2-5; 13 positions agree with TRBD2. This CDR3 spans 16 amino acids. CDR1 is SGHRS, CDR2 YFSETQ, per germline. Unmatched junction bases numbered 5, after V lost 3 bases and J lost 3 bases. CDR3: CASSSILAGGEETQYF. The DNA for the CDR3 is TGCGCCAGCAGCTCCATACTAGCGGGGGGGGAAGAGACCCAGTACTTC.

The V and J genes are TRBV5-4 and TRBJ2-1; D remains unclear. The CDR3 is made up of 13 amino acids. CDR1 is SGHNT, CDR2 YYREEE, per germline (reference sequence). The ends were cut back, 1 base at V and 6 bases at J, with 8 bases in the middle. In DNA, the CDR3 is TGTGCCAGCAGCTTGAGTGGCAGCAATGAGCAGTTCTTC. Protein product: CASSLSGSNEQFF.

CDR3 nucleotide sequence: TGCGCCAGCAGCCGAGTCCCAGCGGGGGGGTACTTTAAGGAGACCCAGTACTTC. Protein product: CASSRVPAGGYFKETQYF. The V and J genes are TRBV4-1 and TRBJ2-5, with 10 bases identical to TRBD2. V lost 4 bases to trimming and J lost 5 bases; unmatched junction nucleotides: 16. The germline gives CDR1 MGHRA, CDR2 YSYEKL. This CDR3 is built from 18 residues.